The clone carrying this T cell receptor (beta chain) showed up just a few times. No antigen is known for it. This record belongs to a study of cytomegalovirus exposure and HLA in healthy donors. General study points: Sequences of the TCR beta chain were said to predict the HLA-A and HLA-B alleles of most subjects accurately.

Trimming took off 5 bases at V and 7 bases at J, with 17 bases between the two ends. Germline lookup yields CDR1 SEHNR and CDR2 FQNEAQ (reference sequence). This CDR3 region has 15 residues. Amplification used 60 Vbeta primers and 13 Jbeta primers. The assay was immunoSEQ multiplex PCR, and TCRdb's table has in-frame clones only and misses some. The sample contains about 200,000 clones, about 13% of which appear only once. The rearrangement joins TRBV7-9 to TRBJ1-4, with D possibly being TRBD1 (5 bases). This receptor was obtained from a man aged 45-60 years in good health and CMV-seropositive. The sequenced sample was PBMCs. CDR3 in DNA: TGTGCCAGCAGCCTAGGAGGCGGGACGGGTGAAAAACTGTTTTTT. It specifies CASSLGGGTGEKLFF. Full variable domain (missing parts from reference TRBV7-9 and TRBJ1-4): DTGVSQNPRHKITKRGQNVTFRCDPISEHNRLYWYRQTLGQGPEFLTYFQNEAQLEKSRLLSDRFSAERPKGSFSTLEIQRTEQGDSAMYLCASSLGGGTGEKLFFGSGTQLSVL.